One sample yielded the 21 T cell receptor beta chains listed below, sequenced in a study of regulatory T cells in long-lasting Graves disease. The TCR beta library used iRepertoire HTBI primers with Arm-PCR amplification of CDR3. TCRdb reprocessed the multiplex PCR reads with MiXCR, giving one entry per CDR3 protein. The sample holds approximately 470,000 distinct CDR3 sequences, roughly 15% seen once. The time point denotes: newly diagnosed GD, antithyroid drugs for less than 3 months. PBMC RNA was the source of the TCR library. These data also featured in a second study, about T cells in Graves' hyperthyroidism and ophthalmopathy.

The source was peripheral blood mononuclear cells (PBMCs), collected at new diagnosis, from a patient treated with antithyroid drugs. Receptor source: a man aged 35 to 55 with Graves disease.

The chain carries TRBV30 and TRBJ2-7; D is possibly TRBD1 (6 bases). CDR1 and CDR2 from the germline V gene are GTSNPN and SVGIG (reference sequence). CDR3 length: 12 residues. Trimming removed 3 bases from V and 7 bases from J, with 13 bases in between. The CDR3 loop reads CAWRNRVGEQYF. In nucleotides, the CDR3 is TGTGCCTGGAGGAACAGGGTTGGGGAGCAGTACTTC. Combining the CDR3 with reference TRBV30 and TRBJ2-7 gives the whole variable domain SQTIHQWPATLVQPVGSPLSLECTVEGTSNPNLYWYRQAAGRGLQLLFYSVGIGQISSEVPQNLSASRPQDRQFILSSKKLLLSDSGFYLCAWRNRVGEQYFGPGTRLTVT.

At least ten counts were recorded for this clonotype. V is TRBV24-1 and J is TRBJ2-1, with D perhaps matching TRBD2 (6 bases). The CDR3 contains 16 residues. The germline CDR1 and CDR2 sequences are KGHDR and SFDVKD. Trimming pared 1 base from V and 4 bases from J, leaving 13 bases between. The CDR3 loop is CATSDFGEAGYNEQFF. The CDR3 nucleotides are TGTGCCACCAGTGATTTCGGCGAGGCGGGATACAATGAGCAGTTCTTC.

As to this clonotype: Lacking the conserved final phenylalanine or tryptophan, this CDR3 likely reflects a read error. V gene TRBV29-1 combines with J gene TRBJ2-3; TRBD1 matches at 7 bases. CDR1 and CDR2 from the germline V gene are SQVTM and ANQGSEA. Trimming removed 4 bases from V and 3 bases from J; junction bases left unmatched: 1. CDR3 size: 12 residues. CDR3 amino acids: CSVVTGTDTQYL. Written as DNA, the CDR3 is TGCAGCGTTGTGACAGGGACAGATACGCAGTATTTG.

There are many counts of this clonotype. V and J are TRBV20-1 and TRBJ1-1; weak D call: TRBD1 (5 bases). The V gene's germline CDR1 is DFQATT and CDR2 SNEGSKA (reference sequence). The CDR3 contains 13 residues. The V and J ends lost 2 bases and 0 bases respectively, with 7 bases between them. CDR3 sequence reads: CSARRTMNTEAFF. The CDR3 bases are TGCAGTGCTAGAAGGACAATGAACACTGAAGCTTTCTTT.

As for this clonotype: A much more abundant neighbour one base away suggests this may be a read error. V usage is TRBV4-1 and J usage is TRBJ1-2; perhaps TRBD1 as D (5 bases). This CDR3 comprises 13 residues. V shed 5 bases and J shed 4 bases, with 11 bases lying between them. Germline V gene lookup returns CDR1 MGHRA and CDR2 YSYEKL. CDR3 sequence: CASSDGGRYGYTF. The CDR3 region has the DNA TGCGCCAGCAGCGACGGGGGACGCTATGGCTACACCTTC.

The rearrangement links TRBV5-1 to TRBJ2-5, with unresolved D. The length of the CDR3 is 12 residues. V was clipped by 0 bases and J by 5 bases, with 5 bases between them. Looked up from germline, CDR1 is SGHRS and CDR2 is YFSETQ. The CDR3 coding sequence is TGCGCCAGCAGCTTGGAGCCGGAGACCCAGTACTTC. Translation: CASSLEPETQYF.

J is TRBJ2-7 and V is TRBV10-2; 15 nucleotides match TRBD2. This CDR3 has 18 residues. Per germline, CDR1 WSHSY and CDR2 SAAADI. After removal of 6 bases from V and 0 bases from J, the junction contained 9 bases not matched to a gene. DNA for the CDR3: TGCGCCAGCAGGGACTCCCTGGGACTAGCGGGAGGCTCCTACGAGCAGTACTTC. It translates to CASRDSLGLAGGSYEQYF.

This clonotype has only one observation. The V and J genes are TRBV7-9 and TRBJ1-5; TRBD1 matches 7 bases. Germline values: CDR1 SEHNR, CDR2 FQNEAQ (reference sequence). Unmatched junction bases numbered 4, after V lost 5 bases and J lost 9 bases. The CDR3 is made up of 12 amino acids. CDR3 loop: CASSQDRRPQHF. The CDR3, as DNA: TGTGCCAGCAGCCAGGACAGGCGGCCCCAGCATTTT. The full variable domain, rest sourced from reference TRBV7-9 and TRBJ1-5, is DTGVSQNPRHKITKRGQNVTFRCDPISEHNRLYWYRQTLGQGPEFLTYFQNEAQLEKSRLLSDRFSAERPKGSFSTLEIQRTEQGDSAMYLCASSQDRRPQHFGDGTRLSIL.

This clonotype was counted many times. The chain carries TRBV7-2 and TRBJ1-1, with a possible D match to TRBD1 (5 bases). Trimming removed 1 base from V and 9 bases from J, with 9 bases in between. Germline V gene sequence: CDR1 SGHTA, CDR2 FQGNSA. The CDR3 sequence is 12 residues long. The CDR3 spells CASSLEDMKAFF. CDR3 in DNA: TGTGCCAGCAGCTTAGAGGACATGAAAGCTTTCTTT.

This clonotype was counted at least ten times. The genes are TRBV30 and TRBJ2-1; possible D gene TRBD1, 6 bases. V lost 3 bases and J lost 3, with 6 bases in between. The CDR3 runs to 12 residues. Germline CDR1 reads GTSNPN; CDR2 reads SVGIG (reference sequence). CDR3 in amino acids: CAWRDSYNEQFF. DNA of the CDR3: TGTGCCTGGAGGGACAGCTACAATGAGCAGTTCTTC.

The chain has TRBV27 and TRBJ1-2, with TRBD1 as a possible D gene (6 bases). The CDR3 covers 18 residues. V gave up 3 bases and J gave up 0 bases, with 20 bases separating them. The germline CDR1 and CDR2 sequences are MNHEY and SMNVEV (reference sequence). CDR3 sequence (DNA): TGTGCCAGCAGTTTCACCGGGGGGGGCTCATTTCCTAACTATGGCTACACCTTC. Protein sequence: CASSFTGGGSFPNYGYTF.

The chain joins TRBV11-3 to TRBJ2-5; 14 bases agree with TRBD2. Germline CDR1 is SGHNT and CDR2 is YENEEA. This CDR3 spans 17 amino acids. J gave up 6 bases and V 1 base, and 7 bases lay outside the gene matches. CDR3 sequence reads: CASSLVTSGRAGKTQYF. The CDR3, as DNA: TGTGCCAGCAGCTTAGTGACTAGCGGGAGGGCAGGGAAGACCCAGTACTTC.

There are many counts of this clonotype. This rearrangement joins TRBV11-2 to TRBJ2-2, with 9 bases aligning to TRBD1. V lost 5 bases, J lost 7 bases, and 5 bases stayed unmatched. The CDR3 covers 14 residues. Looked up from germline, CDR1 is SGHAT and CDR2 is FQNNGV. This CDR3 reads CASSGTGSNGELFF. The CDR3 nucleotides are TGTGCCAGCAGCGGGACAGGGTCGAACGGGGAGCTGTTTTTT. The variable domain in full, completed from reference TRBV11-2 and TRBJ2-2, reads EAGVAQSPRYKIIEKRQSVAFWCNPISGHATLYWYQQILGQGPKLLIQFQNNGVVDDSQLPKDRFSAERLKGVDSTLKIQPAKLEDSAVYLCASSGTGSNGELFFGEGSRLTVL.

The sample holds many counts of this clonotype. The chain links TRBV5-1 to TRBJ2-5; TRBD2 might be the D (5 bases). The V end lost 5 bases, the J end lost 2 bases, and 16 bases lay between the germline ends. CDR1 is SGHRS and CDR2 is YFSETQ in the germline V gene. This CDR3 is built from 15 residues. CDR3 coding DNA: TGCGCCAGCAGTCCGCTTGGGAGTCAGCAAGAGACCCAGTACTTC. This translates into CASSPLGSQQETQYF.

This clonotype was picked up many times. V gene TRBV11-2 combines with J gene TRBJ2-1; D possibly matches TRBD1 or TRBD2 (5 bases each). Germline CDR1 and CDR2: SGHAT and FQNNGV. The CDR3 is made up of 14 amino acids. Trimming pared 5 bases from V and 3 bases from J, leaving 11 bases between. DNA for the CDR3: TGTGCCAGCAGCGAGGGACCGCGCTACAATGAGCAGTTCTTC. It is translated as CASSEGPRYNEQFF.

Ten or more counts support this clonotype. The V gene is TRBV7-2, the J gene TRBJ2-3; 14 nucleotides agree with TRBD2. J was trimmed by 4 bases and V by 5 bases; bases with no gene match: 8. This CDR3 has 17 amino acids. Germline loops: CDR1 SGHTA, CDR2 FQGNSA. The CDR3 sequence: CASSPGTSGGRPDTQYF. CDR3 bases: TGTGCCAGCAGCCCGGGGACTAGCGGGGGTAGGCCAGATACGCAGTATTTT.

This clonotype occurred many times. The chain joins TRBV20-1 to TRBJ2-2; D is ambiguous. With 0 bases removed from V and 3 bases from J, the gap between germline ends came to 5 bases. Germline-derived CDR1 and CDR2 are DFQATT and SNEGSKA (reference sequence). This CDR3 has 13 amino acids. The CDR3 DNA reads as TGCAGTGCTAGAGATCTGGACACCGGGGAGCTGTTTTTT. Residues: CSARDLDTGELFF.

This clonotype was counted between two and nine times. V is TRBV4-1 and J is TRBJ2-1; 7 bases line up with TRBD1. Germline V gene sequence: CDR1 MGHRA, CDR2 YSYEKL. Unmatched junction bases numbered 0, after V lost 1 base and J lost 3 bases. The CDR3 is made up of 14 amino acids. The CDR3 is CASSQGDSYNEQFF. CDR3 DNA: TGCGCCAGCAGCCAAGGGGACAGCTACAATGAGCAGTTCTTC.

The table lists this clonotype with many counts. This sequence joins TRBV28 and TRBJ2-7; 7 bases map to TRBD2. Per germline, CDR1 MDHEN and CDR2 SYDVKM. Unmatched junction bases numbered 3, after V lost 6 bases and J lost 1 base. This CDR3 region has 13 residues. CDR3 in DNA: TGTGCCAGCAGGTCAGCGGGGTCCTACGAGCAGTACTTC. Translation: CASRSAGSYEQYF.

This clonotype was seen only a few times. CDR3 sequence reads: CASTRLATDTQYF. As DNA, the CDR3 is TGTGCCAGCACGCGTTTGGCCACAGATACGCAGTATTTT. The chain joins TRBV12-3 or TRBV12-4 to TRBJ2-3; D remains ambiguous. Trimming removed 7 bases from V and 2 bases from J, with 10 bases in between. The length of the CDR3 is 13 residues.

This clonotype came up many times. The rearrangement joins TRBV15 to TRBJ2-1; TRBD2 is a possible D gene (5 bases). CDR1 is LNHNV, CDR2 YYDKDF, per germline (reference sequence). Trimming took 0 bases from V and 7 from J, leaving 16 bases between them. The length of the CDR3 is 16 residues. CDR3 nucleotide sequence: TGTGCCACCAGCAGAGAATATGGGAGACCGGAGAATGAGCAGTTCTTC. Residues: CATSREYGRPENEQFF.